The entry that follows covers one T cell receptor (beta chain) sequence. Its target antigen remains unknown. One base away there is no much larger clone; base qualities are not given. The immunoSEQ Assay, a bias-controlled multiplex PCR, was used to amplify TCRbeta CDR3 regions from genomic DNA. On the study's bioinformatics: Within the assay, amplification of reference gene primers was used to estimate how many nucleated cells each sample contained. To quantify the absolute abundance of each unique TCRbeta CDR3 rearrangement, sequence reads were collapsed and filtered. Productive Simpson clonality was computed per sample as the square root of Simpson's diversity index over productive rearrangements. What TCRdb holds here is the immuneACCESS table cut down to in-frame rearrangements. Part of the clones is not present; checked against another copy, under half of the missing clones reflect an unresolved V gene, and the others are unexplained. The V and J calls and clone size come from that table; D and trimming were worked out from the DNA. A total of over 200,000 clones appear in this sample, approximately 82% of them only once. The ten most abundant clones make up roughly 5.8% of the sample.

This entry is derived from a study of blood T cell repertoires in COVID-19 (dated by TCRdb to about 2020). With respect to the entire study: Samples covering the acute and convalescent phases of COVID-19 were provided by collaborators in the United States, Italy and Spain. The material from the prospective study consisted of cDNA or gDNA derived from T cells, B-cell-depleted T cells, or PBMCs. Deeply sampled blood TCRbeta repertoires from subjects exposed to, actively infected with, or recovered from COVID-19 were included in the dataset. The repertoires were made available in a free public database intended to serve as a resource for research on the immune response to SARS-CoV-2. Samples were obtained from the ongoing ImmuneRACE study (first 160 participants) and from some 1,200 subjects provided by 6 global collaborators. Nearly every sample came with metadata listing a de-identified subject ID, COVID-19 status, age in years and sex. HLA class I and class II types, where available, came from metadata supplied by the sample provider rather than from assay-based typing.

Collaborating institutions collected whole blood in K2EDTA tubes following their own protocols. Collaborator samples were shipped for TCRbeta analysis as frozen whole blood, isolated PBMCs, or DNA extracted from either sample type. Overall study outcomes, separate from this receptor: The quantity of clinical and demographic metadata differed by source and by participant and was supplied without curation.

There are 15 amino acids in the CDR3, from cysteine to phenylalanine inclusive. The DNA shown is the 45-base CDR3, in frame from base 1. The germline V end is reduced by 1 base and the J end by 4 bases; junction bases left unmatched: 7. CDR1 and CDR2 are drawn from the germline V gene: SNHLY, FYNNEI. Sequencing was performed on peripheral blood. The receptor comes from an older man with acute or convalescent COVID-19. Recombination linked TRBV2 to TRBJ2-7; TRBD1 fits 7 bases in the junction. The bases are TGTGCCAGCAGTGAAGGTGGGACAGCTTATTACGAGCAGTACTTC. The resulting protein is CASSEGGTAYYEQYF.